A single sample gave rise to the 20 T cell receptor beta chains below, sequenced in a study of T cell clones after liver transplantation. Produced via immunoSEQ multiplex PCR; TCRdb's table is partial and in-frame only. The sample has about 72,000 clones, roughly 90% seen once. The sequences come from CD4+ T cells from blood, collected before liver transplant. The receptor set was obtained from a human donor who received a liver transplant.

The J gene is TRBJ2-2, the V gene TRBV30, with D perhaps TRBD1 (5 bases). Germline CDR1 reads GTSNPN; CDR2 reads SVGIG (reference sequence). V shed 4 bases and J shed 4 bases, with 13 bases lying between them. The CDR3 is made up of 14 amino acids. DNA for the CDR3: TGTGCCTGGAAATATCAGGGTTTCACCGGGGAGCTGTTTTTT. This codes for CAWKYQGFTGELFF. The variable domain in full, with the rest retrieved from reference TRBV30 and TRBJ2-2, is SQTIHQWPATLVQPVGSPLSLECTVEGTSNPNLYWYRQAAGRGLQLLFYSVGIGQISSEVPQNLSASRPQDRQFILSSKKLLLSDSGFYLCAWKYQGFTGELFFGEGSRLTVL.

This chain links TRBV7-9 with TRBJ1-5; 8 bases fit TRBD1. Per the germline V gene, CDR1 is SEHNR and CDR2 is FQNEAQ (reference sequence). CDR3 size: 15 residues. V lost 1 base, J lost 10 bases, and 9 bases stayed unmatched. The CDR3 protein is CASSLGGTGDRPQHF. Written as DNA, the CDR3 is TGTGCCAGCAGCTTAGGAGGGACAGGTGACCGTCCCCAGCATTTT.

The sample holds one count of this clone. This chain uses TRBV11-3 with TRBJ2-7; 7 nucleotides line up with TRBD2. The germline V gene has CDR1 SGHNT and CDR2 YENEEA. J gave up 0 bases and V 4 bases, and 6 bases lay outside the gene matches. The CDR3 spans 15 residues. This CDR3 is CASSSAKRGSYEQYF. In DNA, the CDR3 is TGTGCCAGCAGCTCAGCCAAGCGGGGCTCCTACGAGCAGTACTTC.

The chain uses TRBV7-2 and TRBJ2-7; possible D gene TRBD1, 5 bases. The CDR3 sequence is 13 residues long. Germline CDR1 SGHTA, CDR2 FQGNSA. Trimming shortened V by 4 bases and J by 5 bases, and 12 bases separated the two germline ends. The CDR3 DNA follows: TGTGCCAGCAGCTCTAGGGGAAACCACGAGCAGTACTTC. Translating it yields CASSSRGNHEQYF.

This chain uses TRBV6-6 with TRBJ1-1; 7 nucleotides line up with TRBD1. CDR3 length: 13 amino acids. Trimming at V came to 7 bases and at J to 6 bases, leaving 8 bases not matched to a gene. Germline V CDR1 and CDR2: MNHNY, SVGAGI (reference sequence). CDR3 sequence (DNA): TGTGCCAGCACCCGTGGACAGGACTCTGAAGCTTTCTTT. Residues: CASTRGQDSEAFF.

V gene TRBV14 combines with J gene TRBJ2-4, with TRBD1 matching 8 bases. With V trimmed by 1 base and J by 2 bases, 7 bases remained unmatched. This CDR3 is built from 17 residues. The germline V gene encodes CDR1 SGHDN and CDR2 FVKESK. CDR3: CASSQARGLGSKNIQYF. In DNA form, the CDR3 reads TGTGCCAGCAGCCAAGCCAGGGGGCTTGGGTCCAAAAACATTCAGTACTTC.

This clone was observed a single time. CDR3: CASSEADRSSYEQYF. In DNA form, the CDR3 reads TGTGCCAGCAGTGAAGCGGACAGGAGCTCCTACGAGCAGTACTTC. The V and J genes are TRBV6-1 and TRBJ2-7, with 7 nucleotides matching TRBD1. The CDR3 consists of 15 residues. J lost 0 bases, V lost 0 bases, and 2 bases had no gene match. Germline CDR1 reads MNHNS; CDR2 reads SASEGT.

This clone is a singleton in its sample. The CDR3: CANSPGRREGIRGEQFF. The CDR3 DNA reads TGTGCCAACTCCCCCGGGCGGCGGGAGGGTATAAGGGGTGAGCAGTTCTTC. This sequence joins TRBV27 and TRBJ2-1, with 9 bases aligning to TRBD2. Germline CDR1 and CDR2: MNHEY and SMNVEV (reference sequence). The CDR3 spans 17 residues. The V gene end was trimmed by 10 bases and the J gene end by 9 bases; junction bases not matched to a gene: 22.

V gene TRBV29-1 combines with J gene TRBJ2-7; TRBD1 agrees at 10 bases. J was trimmed by 4 bases and V by 4 bases; bases with no gene match: 4. Germline V gene sequence: CDR1 SQVTM, CDR2 ANQGSEA. The CDR3 extends over 13 amino acids. CDR3 region: CSVGQGAGYEQYF. In DNA form, the CDR3 reads TGCAGCGTTGGACAGGGGGCTGGATACGAGCAGTACTTC.

V and J are TRBV19 and TRBJ2-2; D is possibly TRBD2 (6 bases). Germline CDR1 is LNHDA and CDR2 is SQIVND (reference sequence). The CDR3 runs 16 residues. V lost 1 base and J lost 2, with 11 bases in between. The CDR3 reads CASSIVPSVNTGELFF. CDR3 bases: TGTGCCAGTAGTATAGTCCCTAGCGTTAACACCGGGGAGCTGTTTTTT. Drawing the rest from reference TRBV19 and TRBJ2-2, the complete variable domain is DGGITQSPKYLFRKEGQNVTLSCEQNLNHDAMYWYRQDPGQGLRLIYYSQIVNDFQKGDIAEGYSVSREKKESFPLTVTSAQKNPTAFYLCASSIVPSVNTGELFFGEGSRLTVL.

The CDR3 region has the DNA TGTGCCAGCAGCTTGTCGCGGACGGATACTTATATCTATGGCTACACCTTC. It yields the protein CASSLSRTDTYIYGYTF. The chain has TRBV5-4 and TRBJ1-2; D is unresolved. Per germline, CDR1 SGHNT and CDR2 YYREEE (reference sequence). The CDR3 runs 17 residues. Trimming removed 1 base from V and 4 bases from J, with 20 bases in between.

The chain employs TRBV6-6 and TRBJ2-1; 8 bases line up with TRBD2. This CDR3 spans 14 amino acids. The trim removed 6 bases at V and 5 bases at J, leaving 6 bases unmatched. Germline loops: CDR1 MNHNY, CDR2 SVGAGI (reference sequence). The CDR3 protein is CASRRGGQDNEQFF. The CDR3 bases are TGTGCCAGCAGGCGCGGGGGGCAAGACAATGAGCAGTTCTTC.

The chain joins TRBV11-3 to TRBJ2-7, with 10 bases aligning to TRBD1. The CDR3 covers 14 residues. V shed 5 bases and J 5 bases; nucleotides not matched to a gene: 6. Per germline, CDR1 SGHNT and CDR2 YENEEA. The CDR3 loop reads CASSPGQGVHEQYF. CDR3 in DNA: TGTGCCAGCAGCCCCGGACAGGGGGTGCACGAGCAGTACTTC.

The chain combines TRBV29-1 with TRBJ2-5; no firm D call. Trimming shortened V by 2 bases and J by 1 base, and 14 bases separated the two germline ends. The V gene's germline CDR1 is SQVTM and CDR2 ANQGSEA. The CDR3 has 15 residues. The CDR3 DNA is TGCAGCGTTGAAAAAAGCGTCGATCCCCAAGAGACCCAGTACTTC. Encoded protein: CSVEKSVDPQETQYF.

The gene calls are TRBV29-1 and TRBJ2-5; tentative D call: TRBD2 (5 bases). Germline CDR1 and CDR2: SQVTM and ANQGSEA. CDR3 length equals 12 residues. Deletions cut 6 bases from V and 5 bases from J, with 13 bases between. CDR3 sequence reads: CSVLSPGETQYF. DNA of the CDR3: TGCAGCGTCCTCTCTCCGGGGGAGACCCAGTACTTC.

The chain carries TRBV2 and TRBJ2-1; tentatively, D is TRBD2 (6 bases). Deletions cut 6 bases from V and 6 bases from J, with 18 bases between. The CDR3 length is 15 residues. Germline CDR1 reads SNHLY; CDR2 reads FYNNEI. CDR3 nucleotides: TGTGCCAGCAGCGAGTATTCGGGAGCCCGCAATGAGCAGTTCTTC. It is translated as CASSEYSGARNEQFF.

The V gene is TRBV5-4, the J gene TRBJ2-7; maybe TRBD1 (6 bases). The germline CDR1 and CDR2 sequences are SGHNT and YYREEE (reference sequence). The CDR3 extends over 15 amino acids. V was pared by 1 base and J by 0 bases, with 11 bases between. CDR3 in amino acids: CASSLMTGLSYEQYF. DNA for the CDR3: TGTGCCAGCAGCTTGATGACAGGCCTCTCCTACGAGCAGTACTTC.

The V call is TRBV7-9, the J call TRBJ1-1, with D uncertain. Germline CDR1 SEHNR, CDR2 FQNEAQ (reference sequence). This CDR3 is 15 amino acids long. The V end was cut by 7 bases, the J end by 0 bases, with 15 bases between. CDR3 amino acids: CASTISSSMNTEAFF. CDR3 DNA: TGTGCCAGCACCATTAGCTCGTCGATGAACACTGAAGCTTTCTTT.

This chain connects TRBV30 to TRBJ1-5, with 7 nucleotides matching TRBD1. CDR1 is GTSNPN and CDR2 is SVGIG in the germline V gene (reference sequence). The CDR3 length is 14 residues. Trimming cost V 1 base and J 3 bases; bases outside gene matches: 3. The CDR3 region has the DNA TGTGCCTGGAGTGGGGACAGAAACAATCAGCCCCAGCATTTT. Its translation is CAWSGDRNNQPQHF.

V is TRBV5-8 and J is TRBJ2-7; 8 bases fit TRBD1. This CDR3 comprises 13 residues. V shed 1 base and J 7 bases; nucleotides not matched to a gene: 4. Germline values: CDR1 SGHTS, CDR2 YDEGEE. CDR3 amino acids: CASSLQTGAEQYF. The CDR3 DNA sequence: TGTGCCAGCAGCTTGCAGACAGGGGCAGAGCAGTACTTC.